The clone carrying this T cell receptor beta chain was seen only once. Its antigen remains unidentified. A much larger clone differs from this one at a single base, so this may be a read error. The sample belongs to a study of T cells in Graves' hyperthyroidism and ophthalmopathy. General study results and limits: Clonotypes that were expanded in thyroid above 0.001 mostly appeared in blood too.

This CDR3 is 19 amino acids long. Germline assignment: CDR1 KGHDR and CDR2 SFDVKD. Amplification of TCR beta CDR3 regions used RNA as the template. The TCR CDR3 was amplified in a first-round RT-PCR using the HTBI primer set. TCRdb used MiXCR to reprocess the multiplex PCR reads, holding one entry per CDR3 protein. Here the sample spans roughly 400,000 distinct CDR3 sequences, less than 20% being singletons. J is TRBJ2-1 and V is TRBV24-1; TRBD2 agrees at 11 bases. The J call may be wrong; the DNA end is better matched by TRBJ2-7. This receptor was identified in a woman between 18 and 29 years old with Graves' hyperthyroidism that later progressed to Graves' ophthalmopathy. Sequenced material: blood. The CDR3 loop is CATSDPATSGSNSYNEQYF. In DNA form, the CDR3 reads TGTGCCACCAGTGACCCCGCCACTAGCGGGAGTAATTCCTACAATGAGCAGTACTTC.